The following is a TCR beta chain sequence with its context. Its antigen is unknown. This sample stems from a study of cytomegalovirus exposure and HLA in healthy donors. Findings of the study overall: Productive status was seen about 90% or about 30% of the time for most TCR beta V segments in an earlier analysis. Many donors carried some public TCRs, although rarity characterized most TCR sequences. Later, TCR association rates were found to vary by HLA locus, highest for DRB1 and lowest for HLA-C.

The CDR3 has 11 residues. CDR1 and CDR2 (germline): SQVTM, ANQGSEA. Trimming removed 7 bases from V and 7 bases from J; junction bases left unmatched: 6. This PCR relied on a set of 60 Vbeta primers and 13 Jbeta primers. Method: immunoSEQ multiplex PCR; TCRdb's copy keeps in-frame clones and lacks some. Of roughly 120,000 clones listed, under 80% were seen once; the top ten hold around 14%. The TCR was taken from an older woman in good health and CMV-seropositive. The V gene is TRBV29-1, the J gene TRBJ1-1; 7 nucleotides agree with TRBD1. Sequencing used PBMCs. The CDR3 is CSAWTGLEAFF. The CDR3 bases are TGCAGCGCCTGGACAGGACTTGAAGCTTTCTTT. Variable domain in full (rest from reference TRBV29-1 and TRBJ1-1): SAVISQKPSRDICQRGTSLTIQCQVDSQVTMMFWYRQQPGQSLTLIATANQGSEATYESGFVIDKFPISRPNLTFSTLTVSNMSPEDSSIYLCSAWTGLEAFFGQGTRLTVV.